This TCR beta chain was sequenced for a study of spatial heterogeneity in lung cancer. At the level of the study: The authors sequenced available follow-up PBMC samples, taken a median of roughly 26 months after resection.

The table lists this clonotype with many counts. Antigen: not known. Time point here: blood at routine non-recurrence follow-up after resection. V lost 3 bases and J lost 9, with 6 bases in between. CDR1 and CDR2 from the germline V gene are SGHTA and FQGNSA. The CDR3 is 12 residues long. The presence of a unique molecular identifier marked each TCR cDNA molecule. TCRdb re-derived calls from the 5' RACE reads in MiXCR, one entry per CDR3 protein. The repertoire holds tens of thousands of distinct CDR3 sequences, with about 7.9% as singletons. Findings of the study overall: Resection blood, more than follow-up blood, showed ubiquitous expanded tumor TCRs.

The clonotype comes from a male donor with early-stage non-small cell lung cancer. The J gene is TRBJ1-6, the V gene TRBV7-2; D ambiguous. Sequenced here: PBMCs, sampled at follow-up. The CDR3 bases are TGTGCCAGCAGCTTCGGTTTTTCACCCCTCCACTTT. Protein product: CASSFGFSPLHF.